This T cell receptor beta chain was captured by sequencing in a study of tumor and adjacent non-tumor tissue in lung cancer. Regarding the study as a whole: Tumor tissue had significantly higher TCR diversity than normal lung. Normal lung showed higher cumulative top 100 clone frequency than tumor.

CDR3 length equals 16 residues. V lost 6 bases and J lost 5; bases outside the gene matches: 13. Germline V gene lookup returns CDR1 DFQATT and CDR2 SNEGSKA (reference sequence). The template was RNA from unsorted bulk tissue. Chemotherapy-naive patients with new lung cancer underwent thoracic surgery in China, August–late 2014. A modified ARM-PCR protocol with three rounds of nested PCR amplified TCRbeta. In TCRdb, the multiplex PCR reads were re-called with MiXCR into one record per CDR3 protein. The sample records 70,000 or so distinct CDR3 sequences, about 61% being singletons. There are a few counts of this clonotype. Its antigen is undetermined.

The TCR was taken from a man over 45 with non-small cell lung cancer. Sequences were obtained from lung tumor tissue. This chain joins TRBV20-1 and TRBJ2-3, with TRBD2 matching over 11 bases. DNA for the CDR3: TGCAGTGCAAACCCCGAACTAGCGGGAGAGGTAGATACGCAGTATTTT. Translated, it gives CSANPELAGEVDTQYF.